The sequence of this T cell receptor beta chain was determined in a study of blood T cell repertoires in COVID-19. Study summary: Samples of COVID-19 (acute and convalescent) were obtained from the United States, Italy and Spain. In each case, the material was cDNA or gDNA derived from T cells, B-cell-depleted T cells, or PBMCs.

Germline V gene lookup returns CDR1 SGHDN and CDR2 FVKESK. The ends lost 4 bases at V and 5 bases at J; junction bases unmatched: 1. The CDR3 sequence is 12 residues long. This clone was seen just once. Original processing notes: Estimation of nucleated cell counts relied on the amplification of reference gene primers. Profiling relied on immunoSEQ multiplex PCR, and the TCRdb table lists in-frame clones only, not all of them. V and J calls and clone size are copied from that table; D and trimming were computed from the DNA. The sample consists of over 350,000 clones, 85% to 90% of them appearing once.

This chain joins TRBV14 and TRBJ2-7; TRBD1 agrees at 8 bases. The origin of this receptor is a woman in her 30s with acute or convalescent COVID-19. The sequencing sample was made of peripheral blood. CDR3 DNA sequence: TGTGCCAGCAGCCCAGGGGGCAACGAGCAGTACTTC. It is translated as CASSPGGNEQYF.